The rows below give T cell receptor beta chains drawn from one sample of a study of CD8 T cells in Susac syndrome. In TCRdb, the immunoSEQ multiplex PCR reads were re-called with MiXCR into one record per CDR3 protein. The sample comprises 180,000 or so distinct CDR3 sequences, about 96% of which are singletons, and under 0.095% rests with the top ten. Sequenced input: CD4+ T cells from PBMCs. The receptors stem from a human donor with multiple sclerosis. Both conserved end residues are part of each CDR3. D genes are given only for firm matches. Size is omitted from some rows. Given values are once, few, many or a class for expanded clones.

v_gene	d_gene	abundance	j_gene	CDR3aa	CDR3nt
TRBV6-5	TRBD2	NA	TRBJ2-5	CASSSPGGGQETQYF	TGTGCCAGCAGTTCTCCCGGGGGGGGCCAAGAGACCCAGTACTTC
TRBV7-9	NA	once	TRBJ2-7	CASSKGPPEQYF	TGTGCCAGCAGCAAGGGACCTCCCGAGCAGTACTTC
TRBV19	TRBD2	NA	TRBJ2-3	CASGLAGPPGTQYF	TGTGCCAGTGGACTAGCGGGACCCCCGGGCACGCAGTATTTT
TRBV29-1	NA	NA	TRBJ1-2	CSVARSVVKEGYTF	TGCAGCGTCGCGCGTTCGGTGGTCAAGGAGGGCTACACCTTC
TRBV5-4	TRBD1	NA	TRBJ2-5	CASSLDPTGKETQYF	TGTGCCAGCAGCTTGGACCCGACAGGGAAAGAGACCCAGTACTTC
TRBV2	NA	NA	TRBJ1-1	CASSPDAQVAFF	TGTGCCAGCAGCCCAGACGCTCAAGTGGCTTTCTTT
TRBV20-1	NA	NA	TRBJ2-5	CSADTGIETQYF	TGCAGTGCGGATACAGGCATAGAGACCCAGTACTTC
TRBV20-1	NA	NA	TRBJ2-7	CSAQQQVNGLYEQYF	TGCAGTGCTCAACAACAGGTTAACGGGCTCTACGAGCAGTACTTC
TRBV4-2	TRBD1	NA	TRBJ1-6	CASSPGQGDSPLHF	TGTGCCAGCAGCCCGGGACAGGGCGATTCACCCCTCCACTTT
TRBV2	NA	NA	TRBJ2-4	CASSEQVNVLDF	TGTGCCAGCAGTGAACAGGTGAACGTGCTGGACTTC
TRBV6-6	NA	once	TRBJ1-2	CAARFRDHYGYTF	TGTGCCGCGCGCTTCCGGGACCATTATGGCTACACCTTC
TRBV4-1	TRBD1	NA	TRBJ1-1	CASSQEARRGQNLNTEAFF	TGCGCCAGCAGCCAAGAAGCAAGAAGGGGGCAAAATTTGAACACTGAAGCTTTCTTT
TRBV1	NA	NA	TRBJ2-5	CTSSQAPQLAGREETQYF	TGCACCAGCAGCCAAGCGCCCCAACTAGCGGGAAGGGAAGAGACCCAGTACTTC
TRBV29-1	TRBD1	NA	TRBJ1-5	CSVIIQGLDQPQHF	TGCAGCGTTATTATACAGGGGCTCGATCAGCCCCAGCATTTT
TRBV5-1	TRBD1	NA	TRBJ1-2	CASSVGQGDYGYTF	TGCGCCAGCAGCGTCGGACAGGGGGACTATGGCTACACCTTC
TRBV7-9	NA	NA	TRBJ2-1	CASSSQTYNEQFF	TGTGCCAGCAGCTCCCAGACCTACAATGAGCAGTTCTTC
TRBV9	NA	NA	TRBJ2-3	CASSVGGGGDTQYF	TGTGCCAGCAGCGTAGGAGGGGGAGGGGATACGCAGTATTTT
TRBV5-6	NA	NA	TRBJ2-2	CASSLPSGELFF	TGTGCCAGCAGCTTGCCCTCCGGGGAGCTGTTTTTT
TRBV7-9	NA	NA	TRBJ1-3	CASSPSSSGNTIYF	TGTGCCAGCAGTCCCTCGAGCTCTGGAAACACCATATATTTT
TRBV29-1	NA	NA	TRBJ1-2	CSVVEGLSYGYTF	TGCAGCGTTGTTGAAGGGCTGAGCTATGGCTACACCTTC
TRBV28	NA	NA	TRBJ2-1	CASAQGPSSYNEQFF	TGTGCCAGCGCTCAGGGCCCGAGCTCCTACAATGAGCAGTTCTTC
TRBV7-9	TRBD1	NA	TRBJ1-1	CASSTGQGSTEAFF	TGTGCCAGCAGCACGGGACAGGGGAGCACTGAAGCTTTCTTT
TRBV6-5	NA	NA	TRBJ1-2	CASSYFQGTPRGYTF	TGTGCCAGCAGTTACTTCCAGGGAACTCCCCGGGGCTACACCTTC
TRBV3-1	NA	once	TRBJ2-6	CASSPRGYGANVLTF	TGTGCCAGCAGCCCCAGGGGTTACGGGGCCAACGTCCTGACTTTC
TRBV7-2	NA	NA	TRBJ1-2	CASSLVVSGPNYGYTF	TGTGCCAGCAGCTTAGTTGTCTCGGGCCCTAACTATGGCTACACCTTC
TRBV20-1	NA	NA	TRBJ1-2	CSARVQGRDDYTF	TGCAGTGCTAGAGTTCAGGGGCGAGACGACTACACCTTC
TRBV10-3	NA	NA	TRBJ2-4	CAISEPGVAKNIQYF	TGTGCCATCAGTGAGCCGGGGGTAGCCAAAAACATTCAGTACTTC
TRBV12-3/TRBV12-4	TRBD2	NA	TRBJ2-1	CASSLTAGAPGGFNEQFF	TGTGCCAGCAGTTTAACGGCGGGAGCCCCCGGGGGATTTAATGAGCAGTTCTTC
TRBV7-8	NA	NA	TRBJ2-7	CASSSHVSYEQYF	TGTGCCAGCAGCTCCCACGTGAGCTACGAGCAGTACTTC
TRBV20-1	NA	NA	TRBJ1-1	CSASRGGRTEAFF	TGCAGTGCTAGTCGGGGTGGCCGCACTGAAGCTTTCTTT
TRBV20-1	NA	NA	TRBJ1-2	CSAPRPQANYGYTF	TGCAGTGCCCCCCGTCCCCAAGCTAACTATGGCTACACCTTC
TRBV5-6	TRBD1	NA	TRBJ2-7	CASSRGTGRYEQYF	TGTGCCAGCAGCCGGGGGACAGGGCGCTACGAGCAGTACTTC
TRBV29-1	TRBD1	NA	TRBJ1-5	CRDDGDRVFRANSNQPQHF	TGCAGGGATGACGGTGACAGGGTTTTCCGAGCTAATAGCAATCAGCCCCAGCATTTT
TRBV30	TRBD1	NA	TRBJ1-2	CAWSVGTGPLSTF	TGTGCCTGGAGCGTCGGGACAGGCCCACTATCCACCTTC
TRBV30	NA	NA	TRBJ1-5	CAWSVRTHQPQHF	TGTGCCTGGAGTGTCAGGACTCATCAGCCCCAGCATTTT
TRBV2	NA	NA	TRBJ2-7	CASTYHRVPYEQYF	TGTGCCAGCACGTACCACAGGGTCCCCTACGAGCAGTACTTC
TRBV7-3	NA	NA	TRBJ2-5	CASSLRGVTGETQYF	TGTGCCAGCAGCTTAAGGGGAGTCACGGGAGAGACCCAGTACTTC
TRBV27	TRBD2	NA	TRBJ2-3	CASRGRADTQYF	TGTGCCAGCAGGGGGAGGGCAGATACGCAGTATTTT
TRBV14	NA	NA	TRBJ2-7	CASSQERHISSYEQYF	TGTGCCAGCAGCCAAGAAAGACACATTAGCTCCTACGAGCAGTACTTC
TRBV2	NA	NA	TRBJ2-5	CASRSTQETQYF	TGTGCCAGCAGATCTACCCAAGAGACCCAGTACTTC
TRBV5-4	NA	NA	TRBJ2-1	CASSLGHYNEQFF	TGTGCCAGCAGCTTAGGACACTACAATGAGCAGTTCTTC
TRBV30	NA	NA	TRBJ2-7	CTWSVAERNEQYF	TGTACCTGGAGTGTGGCAGAACGAAACGAGCAGTACTTC
TRBV30	NA	NA	TRBJ2-6	CALMRGAGANVLTF	TGTGCCTTAATGAGGGGTGCTGGGGCCAACGTCCTGACTTTC
TRBV6-2/TRBV6-3	TRBD1	NA	TRBJ1-1	CASSSTPQGVTEAFF	TGTGCCAGCAGTTCCACCCCCCAGGGGGTGACTGAAGCTTTCTTT
TRBV12-3/TRBV12-4	NA	NA	TRBJ2-3	CASSPISGTQQYF	TGTGCCAGCAGCCCAATTAGTGGGACCCAACAGTATTTT
TRBV20-1	NA	NA	TRBJ2-7	CSAIMGTYEQYF	TGCAGTGCTATAATGGGGACCTACGAGCAGTACTTC
TRBV9	TRBD2	NA	TRBJ2-2	CASSALSKTSENTGELFF	TGTGCCAGCAGCGCTTTATCTAAAACTAGCGAAAACACCGGGGAGCTGTTTTTT
TRBV12-3/TRBV12-4	NA	NA	TRBJ2-5	CASSLGVEPPQETQYF	TGTGCCAGCAGTCTCGGGGTCGAACCGCCTCAAGAGACCCAGTACTTC